This note documents a single T cell receptor beta chain sequence. This entry comes from a study of Graves' ophthalmopathy and Graves' hyperthyroidism. Scientists amplified the TCR beta CDR3 regions from RNA transcripts. RT-PCR in the first round used HTBI primers; a second-round multiplex PCR followed. TCRdb redid the calling of the multiplex PCR reads with MiXCR, one entry per CDR3 protein. Of some 150,000 distinct CDR3 sequences listed, around 39% are singletons. Germline V CDR1 and CDR2: KGHDR, SFDVKD. CDR3 length equals 13 residues. The V end lost 0 bases, the J end lost 8 bases, and 9 bases lay between the germline ends.

The chain joins TRBV24-1 to TRBJ1-2, with D hard to call. The sequence came from a man younger than 40 with Graves' ophthalmopathy. What was sequenced was peripheral blood. The CDR3: CATSDLSGKGYTF. CDR3 nucleotide sequence: TGTGCCACCAGTGATTTGTCCGGGAAGGGCTACACCTTC.